Below, one T cell receptor beta chain is given with its context. The sample comes from a study of shared clonotypes between healthy human individuals. The DNA input per sorted-subset replicate PCR was roughly 180 ng, corresponding to 28,000 or so T cell genomes. Profiling relied on immunoSEQ multiplex PCR, and the TCRdb table lists in-frame clones only, not all of them. This sample yields 1,100,000 or so clones, of which about four fifths are seen a single time; more than 0.5% belongs to the top ten. Every donor, a Caucasian adult, lived in Nashville, Tennessee. Trimming cost V 6 bases and J 5 bases, with 19 bases left between them. The CDR3 totals 15 residues. The germline V gene encodes CDR1 MDHEN and CDR2 SYDVKM.

The source material was memory CD4+ T cells from PBMCs. The subset is: CD45RA-negative fraction. This sequence was found in a man younger than 35 in good health. Some clones in this sample may be carry-over from other donors' samples. The chain uses TRBV28 and TRBJ2-5, with a possible D match to TRBD2 (5 bases). Here the CDR3 reads CASSPSSPRGETQYF. CDR3 DNA sequence: TGTGCCAGCAGCCCATCTAGCCCACGTGGGGAGACCCAGTACTTC.